The entry below describes one T cell receptor beta chain. What it binds is unknown. MiXCR, run by TCRdb on the RT-PCR reads, gives a single entry per CDR3 protein. The profile covers about 240,000 distinct CDR3 sequences, with 9% to 15% appearing a single time and 7.5% to 10% taken by the ten largest. This sample stems from a study of response to subunit inactivated influenza vaccine. General study points: Authors suggested that a seasonal influenza vaccination recruits few new T cells each time.

The starting material was non-naive T cells sorted from PBMCs, obtained approximately 15 days before vaccination. The TCR comes from a man aged 50 to 60 who received an inactivated influenza vaccine.

The DNA of the CDR3 is TGTGCTCGCACCTCTGGGTCTCTACGCTACACCTTC. This translates into CARTSGSLRYTF. This sequence joins TRBV28 and TRBJ1-2, with unresolved D. CDR3 length: 12 residues. Per germline, CDR1 MDHEN and CDR2 SYDVKM.